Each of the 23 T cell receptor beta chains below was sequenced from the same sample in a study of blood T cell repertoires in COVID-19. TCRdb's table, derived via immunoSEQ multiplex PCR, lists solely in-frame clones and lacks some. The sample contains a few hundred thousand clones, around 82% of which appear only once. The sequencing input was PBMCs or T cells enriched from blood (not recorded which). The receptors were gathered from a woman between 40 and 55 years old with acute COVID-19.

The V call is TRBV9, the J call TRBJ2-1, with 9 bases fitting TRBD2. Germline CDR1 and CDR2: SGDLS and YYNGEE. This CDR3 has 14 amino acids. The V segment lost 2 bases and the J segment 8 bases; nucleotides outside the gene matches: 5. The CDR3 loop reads CASSVSGSGDEQFF. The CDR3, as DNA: TGTGCCAGCAGCGTTAGCGGGAGCGGGGATGAGCAGTTCTTC.

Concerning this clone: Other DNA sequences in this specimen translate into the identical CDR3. CDR3 protein: CASSEQGNQPQHF. DNA of the CDR3: TGTGCCAGCAGTGAACAGGGGAATCAGCCCCAGCATTTT. The chain has TRBV2 and TRBJ1-5, with D perhaps matching TRBD1 (6 bases). The V gene's germline CDR1 is SNHLY and CDR2 FYNNEI. CDR3 size: 13 residues. V dropped 2 bases and J dropped 4 bases, with 6 bases sitting between them.

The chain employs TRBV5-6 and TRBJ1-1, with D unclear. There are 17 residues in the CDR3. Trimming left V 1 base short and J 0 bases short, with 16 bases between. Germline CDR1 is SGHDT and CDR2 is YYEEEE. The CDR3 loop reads CASSLWSAYDMNTEAFF. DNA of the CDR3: TGTGCCAGCAGCTTGTGGTCAGCCTACGACATGAACACTGAAGCTTTCTTT.

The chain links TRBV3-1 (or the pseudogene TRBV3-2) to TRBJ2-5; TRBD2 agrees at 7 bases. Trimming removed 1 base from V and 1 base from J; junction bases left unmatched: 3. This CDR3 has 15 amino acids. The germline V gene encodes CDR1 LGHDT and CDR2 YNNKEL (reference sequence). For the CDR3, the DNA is TGTGCCAGCAGCCAAGCCTCTAGCGGCCAAGAGACCCAGTACTTC. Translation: CASSQASSGQETQYF.

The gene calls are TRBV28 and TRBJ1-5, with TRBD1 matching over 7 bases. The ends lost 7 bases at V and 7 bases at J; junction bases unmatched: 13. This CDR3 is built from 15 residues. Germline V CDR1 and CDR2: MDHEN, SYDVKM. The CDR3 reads CASTVPGTANQPQHF. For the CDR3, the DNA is TGTGCCAGCACCGTTCCCGGGACAGCGAACCAGCCCCAGCATTTT.

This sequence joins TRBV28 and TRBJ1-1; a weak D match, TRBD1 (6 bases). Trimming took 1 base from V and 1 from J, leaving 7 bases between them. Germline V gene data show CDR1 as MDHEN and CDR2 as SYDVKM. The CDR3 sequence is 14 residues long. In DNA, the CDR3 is TGTGCCAGCAGTTTATACAGGGAGAACACTGAAGCTTTCTTT. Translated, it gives CASSLYRENTEAFF.

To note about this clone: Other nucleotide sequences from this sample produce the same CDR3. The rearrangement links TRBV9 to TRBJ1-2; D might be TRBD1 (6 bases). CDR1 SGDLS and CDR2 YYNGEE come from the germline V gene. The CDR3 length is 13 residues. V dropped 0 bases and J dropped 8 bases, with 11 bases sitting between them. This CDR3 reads CASSVDTGRGYTF. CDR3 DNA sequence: TGTGCCAGCAGCGTAGACACAGGGCGAGGCTACACCTTC.

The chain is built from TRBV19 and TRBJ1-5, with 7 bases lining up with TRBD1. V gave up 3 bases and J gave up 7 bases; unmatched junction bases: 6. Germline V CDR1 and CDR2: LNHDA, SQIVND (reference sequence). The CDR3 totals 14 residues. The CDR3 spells CASSINRGEQPQHF. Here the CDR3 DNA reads TGTGCCAGTAGTATCAACAGGGGCGAGCAGCCCCAGCATTTT.

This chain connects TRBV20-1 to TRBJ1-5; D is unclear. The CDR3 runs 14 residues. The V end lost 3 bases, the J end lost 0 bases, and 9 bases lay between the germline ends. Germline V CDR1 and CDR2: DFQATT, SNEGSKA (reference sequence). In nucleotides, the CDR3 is TGCAGTGCTAGTCACAGTAATAGCAATCAGCCCCAGCATTTT. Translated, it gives CSASHSNSNQPQHF.

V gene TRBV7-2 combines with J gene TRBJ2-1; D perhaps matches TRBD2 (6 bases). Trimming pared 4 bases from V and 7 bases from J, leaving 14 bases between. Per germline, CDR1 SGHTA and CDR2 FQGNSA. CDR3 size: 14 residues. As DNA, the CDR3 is TGTGCCAGCAGCTCGGAGGGACGGGTAAATGAGCAGTTCTTC. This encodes CASSSEGRVNEQFF. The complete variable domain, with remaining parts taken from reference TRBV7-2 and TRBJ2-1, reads GAGVSQSPSNKVTEKGKDVELRCDPISGHTALYWYRQSLGQGLEFLIYFQGNSAPDKSGLPSDRFSAERTGGSVSTLTIQRTQQEDSAVYLCASSSEGRVNEQFFGPGTRLTVL.

CDR3 sequence (DNA): TGTGCCAGCAGCACTCAGGTGACCACAGATACGCAGTATTTT. Translated, it gives CASSTQVTTDTQYF. The V call is TRBV9, the J call TRBJ2-3, with no clear D. Trimming shortened V by 4 bases and J by 2 bases, and 11 bases separated the two germline ends. This CDR3 is 14 amino acids long. The germline V gene encodes CDR1 SGDLS and CDR2 YYNGEE.

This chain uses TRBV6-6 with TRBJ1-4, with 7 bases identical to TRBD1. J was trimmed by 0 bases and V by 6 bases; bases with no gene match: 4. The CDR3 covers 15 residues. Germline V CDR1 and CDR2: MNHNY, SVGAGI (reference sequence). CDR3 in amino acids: CASSPDRATNEKLFF. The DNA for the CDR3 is TGTGCCAGCAGCCCAGACAGGGCAACTAATGAAAAACTGTTTTTT.

CDR3 sequence reads: CASSVGTGSTRNEQFF. The DNA for the CDR3 is TGTGCCAGCAGCGTCGGGACAGGCTCTACACGCAATGAGCAGTTCTTC. This chain connects TRBV11-2 to TRBJ2-1; 8 nucleotides match TRBD1. This CDR3 is built from 16 residues. Germline V gene sequence: CDR1 SGHAT, CDR2 FQNNGV. V lost 5 bases to trimming and J lost 6 bases; unmatched junction nucleotides: 12.

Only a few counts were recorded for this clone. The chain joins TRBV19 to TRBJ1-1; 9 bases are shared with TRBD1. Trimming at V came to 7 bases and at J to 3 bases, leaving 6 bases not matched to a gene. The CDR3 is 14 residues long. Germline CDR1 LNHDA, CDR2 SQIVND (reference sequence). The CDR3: CASNYRGRDTEAFF. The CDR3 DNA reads TGTGCCAGTAACTACAGGGGGCGCGACACTGAAGCTTTCTTT. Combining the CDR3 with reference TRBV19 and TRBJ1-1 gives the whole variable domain DGGITQSPKYLFRKEGQNVTLSCEQNLNHDAMYWYRQDPGQGLRLIYYSQIVNDFQKGDIAEGYSVSREKKESFPLTVTSAQKNPTAFYLCASNYRGRDTEAFFGQGTRLTVV.

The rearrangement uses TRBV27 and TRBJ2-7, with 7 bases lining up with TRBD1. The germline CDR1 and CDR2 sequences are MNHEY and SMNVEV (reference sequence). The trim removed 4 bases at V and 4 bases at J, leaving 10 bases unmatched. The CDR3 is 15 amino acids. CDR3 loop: CASSSPGQRNYEQYF. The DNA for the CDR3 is TGTGCCAGCAGTTCACCGGGACAGAGAAATTACGAGCAGTACTTC.

CDR3 residues: CASSTTGVGNEKLFF. The CDR3 DNA is TGCGCCAGCAGCACGACAGGGGTAGGGAATGAAAAACTGTTTTTT. The chain has TRBV5-1 and TRBJ1-4; 8 bases line up with TRBD1. The CDR3 sequence is 15 residues long. Germline lookup yields CDR1 SGHRS and CDR2 YFSETQ. V dropped 4 bases and J dropped 5; count of bases not matched to a gene: 7.

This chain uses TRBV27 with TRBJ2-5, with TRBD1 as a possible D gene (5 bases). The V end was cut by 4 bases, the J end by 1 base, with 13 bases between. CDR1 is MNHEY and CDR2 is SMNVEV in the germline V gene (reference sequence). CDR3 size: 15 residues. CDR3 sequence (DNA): TGTGCCAGCAGTTCCCTAAAGGGGCTCCAAGAGACCCAGTACTTC. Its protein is CASSSLKGLQETQYF.

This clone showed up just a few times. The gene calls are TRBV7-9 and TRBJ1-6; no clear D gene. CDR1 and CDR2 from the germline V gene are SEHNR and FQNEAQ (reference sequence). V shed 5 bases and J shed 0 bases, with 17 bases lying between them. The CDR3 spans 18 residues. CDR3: CASSHRPALSSYNSPLHF. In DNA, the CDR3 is TGTGCCAGCAGCCACCGCCCCGCCCTAAGCTCCTATAATTCACCCCTCCACTTT.

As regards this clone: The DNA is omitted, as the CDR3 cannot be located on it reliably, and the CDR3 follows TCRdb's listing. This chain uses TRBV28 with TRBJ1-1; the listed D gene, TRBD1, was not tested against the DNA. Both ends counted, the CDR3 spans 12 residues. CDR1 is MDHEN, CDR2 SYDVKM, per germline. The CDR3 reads CASSWGTGAPFF.

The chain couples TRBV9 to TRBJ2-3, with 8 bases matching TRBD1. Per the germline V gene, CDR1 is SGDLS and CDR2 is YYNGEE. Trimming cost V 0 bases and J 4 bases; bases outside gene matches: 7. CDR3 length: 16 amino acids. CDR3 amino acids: CASSVVANRGADTQYF. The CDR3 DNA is TGTGCCAGCAGCGTAGTGGCCAACAGGGGGGCAGATACGCAGTATTTT.

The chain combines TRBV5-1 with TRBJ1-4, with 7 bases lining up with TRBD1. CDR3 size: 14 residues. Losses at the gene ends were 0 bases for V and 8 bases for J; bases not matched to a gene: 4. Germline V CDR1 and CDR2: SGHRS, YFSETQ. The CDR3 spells CASSLVAGGEKLFF. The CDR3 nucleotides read TGCGCCAGCAGCTTGGTGGCAGGGGGGGAAAAACTGTTTTTT.

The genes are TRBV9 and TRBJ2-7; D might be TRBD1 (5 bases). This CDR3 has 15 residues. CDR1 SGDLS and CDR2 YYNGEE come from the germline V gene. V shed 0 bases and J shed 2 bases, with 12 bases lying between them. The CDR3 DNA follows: TGTGCCAGCAGCGTAGAGGCAGGGTTGACCTACGAGCAGTACTTC. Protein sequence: CASSVEAGLTYEQYF.

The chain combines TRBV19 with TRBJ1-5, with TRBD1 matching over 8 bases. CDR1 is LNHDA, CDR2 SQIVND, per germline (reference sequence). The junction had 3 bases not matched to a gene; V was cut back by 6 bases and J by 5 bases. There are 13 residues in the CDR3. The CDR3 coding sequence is TGTGCCAGTAGCCAGGACAGGGATCAGCCCCAGCATTTT. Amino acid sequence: CASSQDRDQPQHF. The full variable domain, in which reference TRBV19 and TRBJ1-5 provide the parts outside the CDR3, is DGGITQSPKYLFRKEGQNVTLSCEQNLNHDAMYWYRQDPGQGLRLIYYSQIVNDFQKGDIAEGYSVSREKKESFPLTVTSAQKNPTAFYLCASSQDRDQPQHFGDGTRLSIL.